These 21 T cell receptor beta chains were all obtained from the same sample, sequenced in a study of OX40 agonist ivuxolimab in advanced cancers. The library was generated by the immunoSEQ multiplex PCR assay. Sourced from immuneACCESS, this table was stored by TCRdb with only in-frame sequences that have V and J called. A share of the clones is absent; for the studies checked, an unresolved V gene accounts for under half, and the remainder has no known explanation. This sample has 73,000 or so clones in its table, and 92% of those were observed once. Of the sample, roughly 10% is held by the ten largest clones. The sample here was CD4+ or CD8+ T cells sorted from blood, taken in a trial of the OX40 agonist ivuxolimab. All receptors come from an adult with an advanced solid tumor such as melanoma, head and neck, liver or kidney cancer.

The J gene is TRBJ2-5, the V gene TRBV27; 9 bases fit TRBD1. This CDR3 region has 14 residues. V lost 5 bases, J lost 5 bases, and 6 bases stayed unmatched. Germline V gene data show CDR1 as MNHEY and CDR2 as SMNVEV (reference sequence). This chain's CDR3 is CASSTGQGGETQYF. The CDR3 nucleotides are TGTGCCAGCAGTACGGGACAGGGTGGGGAGACCCAGTACTTC.

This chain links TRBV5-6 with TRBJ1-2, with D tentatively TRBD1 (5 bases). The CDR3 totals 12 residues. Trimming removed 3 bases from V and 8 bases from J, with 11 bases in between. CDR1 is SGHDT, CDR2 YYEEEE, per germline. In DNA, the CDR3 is TGTGCCAGCAGCTCCGGGACGGGAGGCTACACCTTC. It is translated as CASSSGTGGYTF.

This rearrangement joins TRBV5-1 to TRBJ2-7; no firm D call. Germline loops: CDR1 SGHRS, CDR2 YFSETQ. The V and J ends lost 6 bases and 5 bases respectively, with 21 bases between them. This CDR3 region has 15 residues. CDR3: CASTLSLGPGHEQYF. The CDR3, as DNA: TGCGCCAGCACGCTGTCCCTAGGCCCGGGCCACGAGCAGTACTTC.

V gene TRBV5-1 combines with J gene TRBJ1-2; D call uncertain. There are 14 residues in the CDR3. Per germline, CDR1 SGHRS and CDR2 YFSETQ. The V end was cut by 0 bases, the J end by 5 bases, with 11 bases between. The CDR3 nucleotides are TGCGCCAGCAGCTTGGCCGACTACGCATATGGCTACACCTTC. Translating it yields CASSLADYAYGYTF.

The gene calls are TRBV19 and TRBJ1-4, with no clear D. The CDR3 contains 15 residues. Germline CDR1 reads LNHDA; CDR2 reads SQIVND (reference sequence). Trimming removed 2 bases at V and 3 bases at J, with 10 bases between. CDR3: CASSISRTANEKLFF. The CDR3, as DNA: TGTGCCAGTAGTATATCCCGGACCGCTAATGAAAAACTGTTTTTT.

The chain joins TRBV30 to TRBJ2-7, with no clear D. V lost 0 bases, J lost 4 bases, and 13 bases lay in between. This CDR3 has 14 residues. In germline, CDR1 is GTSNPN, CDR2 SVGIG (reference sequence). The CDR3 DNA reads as TGTGCCTGGAGTGTTCTTAAGGGCGGATACGAGCAGTACTTC. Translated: CAWSVLKGGYEQYF.

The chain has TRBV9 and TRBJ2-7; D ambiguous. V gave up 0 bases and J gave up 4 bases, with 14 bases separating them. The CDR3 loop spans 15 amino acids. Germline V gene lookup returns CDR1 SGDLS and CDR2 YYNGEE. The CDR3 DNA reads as TGTGCCAGCAGCGTAGCGGACGGGCTTGCTTACGAGCAGTACTTC. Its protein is CASSVADGLAYEQYF.

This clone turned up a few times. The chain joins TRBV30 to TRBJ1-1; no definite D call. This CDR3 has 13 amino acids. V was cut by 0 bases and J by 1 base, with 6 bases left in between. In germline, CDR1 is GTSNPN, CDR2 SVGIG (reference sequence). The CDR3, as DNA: TGTGCCTGGAGTGTACTTGGGAACACTGAAGCTTTCTTT. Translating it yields CAWSVLGNTEAFF.

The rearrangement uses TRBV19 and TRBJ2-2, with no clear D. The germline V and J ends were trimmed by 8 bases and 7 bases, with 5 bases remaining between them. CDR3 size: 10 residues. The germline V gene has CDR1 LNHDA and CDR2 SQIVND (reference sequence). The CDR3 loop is CASSHGELFF. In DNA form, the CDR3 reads TGTGCCAGTTCTCACGGGGAGCTGTTTTTT. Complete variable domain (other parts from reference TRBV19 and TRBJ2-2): DGGITQSPKYLFRKEGQNVTLSCEQNLNHDAMYWYRQDPGQGLRLIYYSQIVNDFQKGDIAEGYSVSREKKESFPLTVTSAQKNPTAFYLCASSHGELFFGEGSRLTVL.

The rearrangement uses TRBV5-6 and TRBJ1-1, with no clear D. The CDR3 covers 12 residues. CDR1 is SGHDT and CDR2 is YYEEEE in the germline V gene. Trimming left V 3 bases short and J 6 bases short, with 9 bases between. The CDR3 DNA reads TGTGCCAGCAGCTCCAGAAGTCCTGAAGCTTTCTTT. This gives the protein CASSSRSPEAFF.

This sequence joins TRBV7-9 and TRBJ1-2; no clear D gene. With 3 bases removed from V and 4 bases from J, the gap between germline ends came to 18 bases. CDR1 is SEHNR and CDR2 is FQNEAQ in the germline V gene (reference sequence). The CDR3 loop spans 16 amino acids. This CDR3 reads CASSLEAGELIYGYTF. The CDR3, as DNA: TGTGCCAGCAGCTTGGAGGCAGGAGAGCTTATCTATGGCTACACCTTC.

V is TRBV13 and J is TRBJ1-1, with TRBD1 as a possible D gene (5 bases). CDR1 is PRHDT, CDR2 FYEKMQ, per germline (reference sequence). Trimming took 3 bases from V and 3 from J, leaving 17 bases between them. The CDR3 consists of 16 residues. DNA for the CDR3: TGTGCCAGCAGCTTCCGGTTGATCAGGGATGACACTGAAGCTTTCTTT. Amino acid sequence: CASSFRLIRDDTEAFF.

The CDR3 bases are TGTGCCAGCAGCCTTCCAGGCCTGAGGACCGAAAACACTGAAGCTTTCTTT. As protein: CASSLPGLRTENTEAFF. This rearrangement joins TRBV5-8 to TRBJ1-1, with D hard to call. CDR1 and CDR2 (germline): SGHTS, YDEGEE. The V end was cut by 4 bases, the J end by 2 bases, with 21 bases between. The CDR3 is 17 amino acids.

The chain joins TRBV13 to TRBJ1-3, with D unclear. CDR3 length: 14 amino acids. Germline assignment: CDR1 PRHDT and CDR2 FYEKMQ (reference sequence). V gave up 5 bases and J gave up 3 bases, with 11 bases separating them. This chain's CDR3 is CASSGRVFGNTIYF. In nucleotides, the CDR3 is TGTGCCAGCAGCGGTAGGGTTTTTGGAAACACCATATATTTT.

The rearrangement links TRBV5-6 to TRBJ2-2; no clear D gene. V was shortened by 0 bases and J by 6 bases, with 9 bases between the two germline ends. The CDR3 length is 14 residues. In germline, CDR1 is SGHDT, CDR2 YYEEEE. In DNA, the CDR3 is TGTGCCAGCAGCTTGGGGGTTATATCCGGGGAGCTGTTTTTT. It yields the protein CASSLGVISGELFF.

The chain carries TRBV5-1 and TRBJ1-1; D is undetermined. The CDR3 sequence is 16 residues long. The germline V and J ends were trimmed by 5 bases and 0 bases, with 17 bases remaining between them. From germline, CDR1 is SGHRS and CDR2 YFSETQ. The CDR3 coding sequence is TGCGCCAGCAGTCAGTTCCCGGAACCGGTGAACACTGAAGCTTTCTTT. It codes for CASSQFPEPVNTEAFF.

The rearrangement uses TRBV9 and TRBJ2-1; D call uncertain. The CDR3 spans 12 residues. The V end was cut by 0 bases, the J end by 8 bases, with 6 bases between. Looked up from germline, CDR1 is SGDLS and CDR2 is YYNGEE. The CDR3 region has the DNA TGTGCCAGCAGCGTAGTAGTCGATGAGCAGTTCTTC. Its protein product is CASSVVVDEQFF.

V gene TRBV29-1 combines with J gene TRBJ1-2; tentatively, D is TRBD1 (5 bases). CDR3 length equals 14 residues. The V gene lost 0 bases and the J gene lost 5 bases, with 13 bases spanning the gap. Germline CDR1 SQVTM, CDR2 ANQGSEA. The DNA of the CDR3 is TGCAGCGTTGAAGAAGGGTATGCAGGGTATGGCTACACCTTC. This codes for CSVEEGYAGYGYTF.

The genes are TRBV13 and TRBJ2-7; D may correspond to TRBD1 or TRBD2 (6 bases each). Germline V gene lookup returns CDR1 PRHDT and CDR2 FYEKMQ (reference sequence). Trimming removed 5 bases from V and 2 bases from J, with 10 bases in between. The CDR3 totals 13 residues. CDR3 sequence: CASSPGATYEQYF. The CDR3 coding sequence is TGTGCCAGCAGCCCGGGGGCCACCTACGAGCAGTACTTC.

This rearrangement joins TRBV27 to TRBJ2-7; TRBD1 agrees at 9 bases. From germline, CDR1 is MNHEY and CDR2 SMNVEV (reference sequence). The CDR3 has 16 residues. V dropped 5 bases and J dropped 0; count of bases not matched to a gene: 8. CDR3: CASSPGTGLSSYEQYF. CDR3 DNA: TGTGCCAGCAGTCCCGGGACAGGGCTTAGCTCCTACGAGCAGTACTTC.

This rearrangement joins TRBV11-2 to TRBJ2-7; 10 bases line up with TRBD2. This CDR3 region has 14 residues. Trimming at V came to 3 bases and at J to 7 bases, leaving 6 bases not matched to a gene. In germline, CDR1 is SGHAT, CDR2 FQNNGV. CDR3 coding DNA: TGTGCCAGCAGCTTGGCTAGCGGGGGTGGTGAGCAGTACTTC. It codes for CASSLASGGGEQYF.